The clone carrying this TCR beta chain was detected once. The data were taken from a study of blood T cell repertoires in COVID-19. Original data processing: Scientists estimated how many nucleated cells there were by amplifying reference gene primers. Generated by immunoSEQ multiplex PCR, the TCRdb table keeps only in-frame clones and is missing some. Clone size and the V and J calls come from that table; the DNA yielded D and trimming. The sample includes roughly 200,000 clones, about four fifths of them seen just once. The TCR originated in a woman between 40 and 55 years old with COVID-19, enrolled during active disease. The sequencing sample was made of peripheral blood.

The CDR3 bases are TGTGCCAGCAGCACTCAAGCTCAACCCTACGAGCAGTACTTC. Translating gives CASSTQAQPYEQYF. The V and J genes are TRBV9 and TRBJ2-7; D is uncertain. This CDR3 is 14 amino acids long. Germline V lookup: CDR1 SGDLS, CDR2 YYNGEE. V lost 4 bases and J lost 2, with 13 bases in between.